These T cell receptor beta chains were read from a single sample in a study of shared clonotypes between healthy human individuals. TCRdb keeps only in-frame clones here, not all; method: immunoSEQ multiplex PCR. Counted here are about 2.2 million clones, 93% occurring once; the ten biggest clones make up over 1.5%. Sequenced sample: naive CD8+ T cells from PBMCs. All receptors derive from a man younger than 35 in good health. Some clones in this sample may be carry-over from other donors' samples. Each CDR3 is given with its conserved first and last residue. D genes are given only for firm matches. Size tells how often a clone was seen (once, few, many) or the class of an expanded clone, and some rows leave it out.

NA	TRBD2	TRBJ2-2	TRBV6-6	TGTGCCACTACCCTAGCGGGAACGAACACCGGGGAGCTGTTTTTT	CATTLAGTNTGELFF
NA	NA	TRBJ1-2	TRBV28	TGTGCCAGCAGTCCCGGCTTTAACTATGGCTACACCTTC	CASSPGFNYGYTF
NA	NA	TRBJ2-7	TRBV4-3	TGCGCCAGCAGCCAAGATCGTAGACGAGGACTCTACGAGCAGTACTTC	CASSQDRRRGLYEQYF
NA	NA	TRBJ1-1	TRBV7-9	TGTGCCAGCAGCTTTATTTCGGGGAACACTGAAGCTTTCTTT	CASSFISGNTEAFF
NA	NA	TRBJ2-7	TRBV5-6	TGTGCCAGCCTAACGCACCCGGGGTCCTACGAGCAGTACTTC	CASLTHPGSYEQYF
NA	NA	TRBJ2-7	TRBV7-8	TGTGCCAGCAGCTTAGGGGACGATTCCTACGAGCAGTACTTC	CASSLGDDSYEQYF
NA	TRBD2	TRBJ2-1	TRBV5-1	TGCGCCAGCAGCCCCCTGGGGGGGGTCGGGCGGAATGAGCAGTTCTTC	CASSPLGGVGRNEQFF
NA	NA	TRBJ1-5	TRBV27	TGTGCCAGCAGTTTAGCTGGGGCGGGCATGCCCCAGCATTTT	CASSLAGAGMPQHF
NA	NA	TRBJ2-1	TRBV29-1	TGCAGCGTAGAATGGTGGGGCCCCCGTCAGGGTGAGCAGTTCTTC	CSVEWWGPRQGEQFF
NA	TRBD1	TRBJ1-4	TRBV27	TGTGCCAGCAGTTTATCCCCAGGACAGGGCCCAACTAATGAAAAACTGTTTTTT	CASSLSPGQGPTNEKLFF
NA	NA	TRBJ1-1	TRBV7-8	TGTGCCAGCAGCTTGACCGGACAGACTGATGAAGCTTTCTTT	CASSLTGQTDEAFF
NA	TRBD2	TRBJ2-3	TRBV27	TGTGCCAGCAGATCCAGACTAGCGGGCCTCACAGATACGCAGTATTTT	CASRSRLAGLTDTQYF
NA	NA	TRBJ1-3	TRBV19	TGTGCCAGTAGTATCCCCCCCGCAGTCCGCTCTGGAAACACCATATATTTT	CASSIPPAVRSGNTIYF
NA	TRBD2	TRBJ2-3	TRBV4-3	TGCGCCAGCAGCCCCGGGACTAGCGGGAGTCCAGATACGCAGTATTTT	CASSPGTSGSPDTQYF
few	NA	TRBJ1-1	TRBV7-9	TGTGCCAGCAGCTTGAGGGGCACTGAAGCTTTCTTT	CASSLRGTEAFF
NA	NA	TRBJ1-1	TRBV15	TGTGCCACCAGCACCCGGCCGAACACTGAAGCTTTCTTT	CATSTRPNTEAFF
NA	TRBD2	TRBJ2-5	TRBV10-3	TGTGCCATCAGTGAATTACGACTAGCGGGACTGCTCCAAGAGACCCAGTACTTC	CAISELRLAGLLQETQYF
NA	TRBD2	TRBJ2-3	TRBV7-9	TGTGCCAGCAGCTTAGGGAGGGGGACTAGCGAGCGTACGCAGTATTTT	CASSLGRGTSERTQYF
NA	NA	TRBJ2-7	TRBV1	TGCACCAGCAGCCGACCTGGAAGCAACGAGCAGTACTTC	CTSSRPGSNEQYF
NA	NA	TRBJ2-7	TRBV30	TGTGCCTGGAGTGTACCCCGCAGGGGTGCCTACGAGCAGTACTTC	CAWSVPRRGAYEQYF
NA	NA	TRBJ1-1	TRBV27	TGTGCCAGCAGTTTATTAGTAGGGGGAAACACTGAAGCTTTCTTT	CASSLLVGGNTEAFF
NA	TRBD1	TRBJ2-7	TRBV5-6	TGTGCCAGCAGCTCAGGGACAGGGTTCTACGAGCAGTACTTC	CASSSGTGFYEQYF
once	NA	TRBJ2-7	TRBV7-9	TGTGCCAGCAGCTCCCTGGGCCGGTTCGGGGAGCAGTACTTC	CASSSLGRFGEQYF
NA	NA	TRBJ2-7	TRBV7-8	TGTGCCAGCAGCTCAAAAGGCGTCGAGCAGTACTTC	CASSSKGVEQYF
NA	TRBD2	TRBJ2-3	TRBV27	TGTGCCAGCAGTTCCTCTAGCGGGACGACCCCGGATACGCAGTATTTT	CASSSSSGTTPDTQYF
NA	TRBD1	TRBJ1-1	TRBV9	TGTGCCAGCAGCGTAGGGACAGGCCTTGAAGCTTTCTTT	CASSVGTGLEAFF
NA	NA	TRBJ2-3	TRBV27	TGTGCCAGCAGTTTAAGTCTGGGCACAGATACGCAGTATTTT	CASSLSLGTDTQYF
NA	NA	TRBJ1-4	TRBV27	TGTGCCAGCAGTTTAACTTTGTCGGCACTTGCAACTAATGAAAAACTGTTTTTT	CASSLTLSALATNEKLFF
NA	NA	TRBJ2-7	TRBV6-6	TGTGCCAGCAGTTACGAAGGGGGGAGTGCCTACGAGCAGTACTTC	CASSYEGGSAYEQYF
NA	NA	TRBJ1-1	TRBV15	TGTGCCACCAGCAGAGGTAGGGGCGACACTGAAGCTTTCTTT	CATSRGRGDTEAFF
NA	NA	TRBJ2-7	TRBV29-1	TGCAGCGTTCTGACAGGAAGCTCCTACGAGCAGTACTTC	CSVLTGSSYEQYF
once	NA	TRBJ2-7	TRBV13	TGTGCCAGCAGCTTAGCCGGATCTGACCCCCCCTACGAGCAGTACTTC	CASSLAGSDPPYEQYF
NA	NA	TRBJ1-1	TRBV13	TGTGCCAGCAGCTTTCAATTATTAATGGCGGCGGTTTCCACTGAAGCTTTCTTT	CASSFQLLMAAVSTEAFF
NA	NA	TRBJ2-1	TRBV13	TGTGCCAGCAGCTTAGGGGTTGGCGGCTCCTACAATGAGCAGTTCTTC	CASSLGVGGSYNEQFF
NA	TRBD1	TRBJ1-1	TRBV5-1	TGCGCCAGCAGCCACGGGACAGGGGGCATCACTGAAGCTTTCTTT	CASSHGTGGITEAFF
NA	NA	TRBJ1-5	TRBV27	TGTGCCAGCAGTAAAGGGACGGTGATAGAGGGCAATCAGCCCCAGCATTTT	CASSKGTVIEGNQPQHF
NA	NA	TRBJ2-2	TRBV15	TGTGCCACCAGCAGCTCCCGGGGCACCGGGGAGCTGTTTTTT	CATSSSRGTGELFF
NA	NA	TRBJ1-5	TRBV10-3	TGTGCCATCAGTGAGGACGCTGGGGAGCCCCAGCATTTT	CAISEDAGEPQHF
NA	NA	TRBJ2-5	TRBV11-2	TGTGCCAGCAGCTTTGAAGAGACCCAGTACTTC	CASSFEETQYF
NA	NA	TRBJ1-5	TRBV14	TGTGCCAGCAGCCAAGGGCCCCAGGGGTATTCTGTTTTTGATCAGCCCCAGCATTTT	CASSQGPQGYSVFDQPQHF
once	NA	TRBJ1-2	TRBV15	TGTGCCACCAGCAGAGATATTAGGGTTTATGACTATGGCTACACCTTC	CATSRDIRVYDYGYTF
NA	NA	TRBJ2-7	TRBV11-2	TGTGCCAGCAGCGTCACAGGTTTCTTCTCCTACGAGCAGTACTTC	CASSVTGFFSYEQYF
NA	TRBD2	TRBJ2-5	TRBV11-2	TGTGCCAGCAGTCTTCTAGCGGGAGTTGAAGAGACCCAGTACTTC	CASSLLAGVEETQYF
NA	NA	TRBJ1-1	TRBV28	TGTGCCAGCAGGCCCCAGGGTAACACTGAAGCTTTCTTT	CASRPQGNTEAFF
NA	TRBD1	TRBJ1-3	TRBV5-4	TGTGCCAGCAGCTACCCATTTGACAGGGGCTTTACAAGTCCTGGAAACACCATATATTTT	CASSYPFDRGFTSPGNTIYF
NA	NA	TRBJ2-2	TRBV5-4	TGTGCCAGCAGCTTAGACCCGAGTGGGGAGTACACCGGGGAGCTGTTTTTT	CASSLDPSGEYTGELFF
once	NA	TRBJ2-1	TRBV7-3	TGTGCCAGCAGCTTAACGCCGGGACTGGGCTACAATGAGCAGTTCTTC	CASSLTPGLGYNEQFF
NA	NA	TRBJ1-5	TRBV25-1	TGTGCCAGCACCGGGGACGGGGGGATAGAGCCCCAGCATTTT	CASTGDGGIEPQHF
NA	NA	TRBJ2-5	TRBV11-2	TGTGCCAGCAGCTTCTACCCGAGGAGGCTAGCCCCCCCGGAGACCCAGTACTTC	CASSFYPRRLAPPETQYF
NA	NA	TRBJ2-6	TRBV10-3	TGTGCCATCAGTGAGGGGACCAGAAAGACTGGGGCCAACGTCCTGACTTTC	CAISEGTRKTGANVLTF
NA	NA	TRBJ2-1	TRBV5-1	TGCGCCAGCAGCTTTGGGTCCAATGAGCAGTTCTTC	CASSFGSNEQFF
NA	NA	TRBJ2-7	TRBV11-2	TGTGCCAGCAGCTTCGCGTACGAGCAGTACTTC	CASSFAYEQYF
once	NA	TRBJ2-7	TRBV14	TGTGCCAGCAGCCCGAGTCCTTCGACGGGCGAGCAGTACTTC	CASSPSPSTGEQYF
NA	NA	TRBJ2-3	TRBV30	TGTGCCTGGAGACTTCGGGAAAGCCGGTATTTT	CAWRLRESRYF
NA	NA	TRBJ2-7	TRBV27	TGTGCCAGCAGTCGTTATGGGGGGTACGAGCAGTACTTC	CASSRYGGYEQYF
NA	NA	TRBJ1-1	TRBV7-9	TGTGCCAGCAGCTTAGAGGGGAAAAGCGTACTCACCATGAACACTGAAGCTTTCTTT	CASSLEGKSVLTMNTEAFF
NA	NA	TRBJ2-7	TRBV9	TGTGCCAGCAGAGGTACGGGTTACGAGCAGTACTTC	CASRGTGYEQYF
NA	NA	TRBJ2-5	TRBV7-9	TGTGCCAGCAGCTTACTGGGGTTAAGGAGGTCCCAGTACTTC	CASSLLGLRRSQYF
NA	NA	TRBJ2-7	TRBV5-1	TGCGCCAGCAGCTTGGGTCAAAACTACGAGCAGTACTTC	CASSLGQNYEQYF